Listed here is a single T cell receptor (beta chain). Its antigen is not known. These data originate in a study of shared clonotypes between healthy human individuals. Study as a whole: CD4 naive cells filled three plates per donor, CD4 memory three, CD8 naive two and CD8 memory one. Study outcomes and limitations: With few donors, the genetic and exposure-history diversity represented was limited.

The assay was immunoSEQ multiplex PCR, and TCRdb's table has in-frame clones only and misses some. The table has a few hundred thousand clones, 95% to 97% seen once. Germline CDR1 reads SGHAT; CDR2 reads FQNNGV. J was trimmed by 5 bases and V by 4 bases; bases with no gene match: 5. The CDR3 has 16 amino acids. V usage is TRBV11-2 and J usage is TRBJ2-3; 14 bases line up with TRBD2. Input material: memory CD8+ T cells sorted from blood. The subset here: CD45RO+ cells pooled with CCR7-negative TemRA cells. The TCR sequence derives from a young man in good health. CDR3: CASSWGLAGVGDTQYF. The DNA for the CDR3 is TGTGCCAGCAGCTGGGGACTAGCGGGAGTTGGAGATACGCAGTATTTT.